Presented here are 3 T cell receptor beta chains from one specimen sequenced in a study of blood T cell repertoires in COVID-19. TCRdb keeps only in-frame clones here, not all; method: immunoSEQ multiplex PCR. This sample has tens of thousands of clones, with approximately 86% found just once. Sequenced material: peripheral blood. These receptors all stem from a woman aged 55-75 years with acute or convalescent COVID-19.

This clone occurred once. The chain uses TRBV19 and TRBJ1-2; no clear D. V shed 3 bases and J shed 8 bases, with 13 bases lying between them. CDR3 length: 13 residues. Germline CDR1 reads LNHDA; CDR2 reads SQIVND (reference sequence). The CDR3 coding sequence is TGTGCCAGTAGTATTAGCTTCGGGGTCGGCTACACCTTC. As protein: CASSISFGVGYTF.

The CDR3, as DNA: TGTGCCAGCAGCAGACCCCTAGATGTGGTGGGTGAGACCCAGTACTTC. As protein: CASSRPLDVVGETQYF. This chain joins TRBV5-8 and TRBJ2-5; D gene ambiguous. Germline lookup yields CDR1 SGHTS and CDR2 YDEGEE. The length of the CDR3 is 16 residues. V gave up 4 bases and J gave up 5 bases, with 21 bases separating them.

The chain combines TRBV7-8 with TRBJ2-5; D may be TRBD2 (6 bases). CDR3 length: 13 amino acids. Germline values: CDR1 SGHVS, CDR2 FQNEAQ. Trimming took 5 bases from V and 5 from J, leaving 12 bases between them. This CDR3 is CASSPGGFETQYF. The CDR3 nucleotides read TGTGCCAGCAGCCCTGGGGGGTTTGAGACCCAGTACTTC.